Listed here are 13 T cell receptor beta chains from one sample, sequenced in a study of blood T cell repertoires in COVID-19. The repertoire was sequenced with immunoSEQ multiplex PCR; TCRdb's copy has only in-frame clones and lacks some. The sample lists about 250,000 clones, 84% occurring once. The specimen sequenced was PBMCs or T cells enriched from blood (not recorded which). Receptors originate from a man aged 45-60 years who had recovered from COVID-19.

The CDR3 is CASSHLLAGNSNEQFF. The CDR3 nucleotides read TGTGCCAGCAGCCATCTTCTAGCGGGAAATTCCAATGAGCAGTTCTTC. The V and J genes are TRBV14 and TRBJ2-1; TRBD2 matches at 9 bases. CDR3 length: 16 residues. V lost 3 bases to trimming and J lost 6 bases; unmatched junction nucleotides: 9. The V gene's germline CDR1 is SGHDN and CDR2 FVKESK.

This chain uses TRBV2 with TRBJ2-1, with TRBD2 matching over 8 bases. The CDR3 sequence is 15 residues long. Germline V gene sequence: CDR1 SNHLY, CDR2 FYNNEI. Trimming cost V 0 bases and J 7 bases; bases outside gene matches: 5. The CDR3 region is CASSEAAGGANEQFF. The CDR3 nucleotides are TGTGCCAGCAGTGAAGCGGCGGGAGGAGCAAATGAGCAGTTCTTC.

The rearrangement uses TRBV7-9 and TRBJ2-1; D is possibly TRBD1 (6 bases). V dropped 5 bases and J dropped 5 bases, with 13 bases sitting between them. Germline assignment: CDR1 SEHNR and CDR2 FQNEAQ (reference sequence). The CDR3 runs to 14 residues. The CDR3 region is CASSLDSMNNEQFF. CDR3 in DNA: TGTGCCAGCAGCCTGGACAGCATGAACAATGAGCAGTTCTTC.

This clone has a single count. The chain uses TRBV15 and TRBJ2-7; no definite D call. This CDR3 is 13 amino acids long. Looked up from germline, CDR1 is LNHNV and CDR2 is YYDKDF (reference sequence). The V and J ends lost 0 bases and 1 base respectively, with 4 bases between them. DNA of the CDR3: TGTGCCACCAGCAGAGACTATTCCTACGAGCAGTACTTC. It codes for CATSRDYSYEQYF.

This clone has just one count. The gene calls are TRBV10-1 and TRBJ1-1, with a weak D call TRBD1 (5 bases). Germline V gene data show CDR1 as WNHNN and CDR2 as SYGVQD (reference sequence). Deletions cut 0 bases from V and 5 bases from J, with 13 bases between. The CDR3 sequence is 15 residues long. This CDR3 is CASSESGGGMTEAFF. In DNA form, the CDR3 reads TGCGCCAGCAGTGAGTCGGGGGGGGGAATGACTGAAGCTTTCTTT.

This chain links TRBV27 with TRBJ1-3, with 7 bases that match TRBD1. The CDR3 length is 13 residues. Germline V CDR1 and CDR2: MNHEY, SMNVEV (reference sequence). V trimming: 6 bases; J trimming: 3 bases; junction bases outside the gene matches: 2. As DNA, the CDR3 is TGTGCCAGCAGCTCAGGGGGTGGAAACACCATATATTTT. Its protein product is CASSSGGGNTIYF.

The CDR3 nucleotides read TGTGCCAGCAGCTTGCAGGGGATAGATACGCAGTATTTT. It translates to CASSLQGIDTQYF. The chain carries TRBV7-9 and TRBJ2-3, with D maybe TRBD1 (6 bases). CDR1 is SEHNR, CDR2 FQNEAQ, per germline (reference sequence). The CDR3 consists of 13 residues. Trimming pared 3 bases from V and 5 bases from J, leaving 9 bases between.

The chain is built from TRBV4-1 and TRBJ1-4; D unclear. The germline V gene encodes CDR1 MGHRA and CDR2 YSYEKL. V was cut by 6 bases and J by 0 bases, with 5 bases left in between. The CDR3 contains 13 residues. The CDR3 loop reads CASRHTTNEKLFF. The CDR3 nucleotides are TGCGCCAGCAGACACACAACTAATGAAAAACTGTTTTTT.

This clone has only one observation. The chain's CDR3 is CASRFKRDSPQHF. The DNA of the CDR3 is TGTGCCAGTAGATTCAAACGGGACAGCCCCCAGCATTTT. The chain recombines TRBV19 with TRBJ1-5; 7 positions agree with TRBD1. V dropped 6 bases and J dropped 10; count of bases not matched to a gene: 9. The CDR3 is made up of 13 amino acids. Germline lookup yields CDR1 LNHDA and CDR2 SQIVND (reference sequence). Full variable domain (missing parts from reference TRBV19 and TRBJ1-5): DGGITQSPKYLFRKEGQNVTLSCEQNLNHDAMYWYRQDPGQGLRLIYYSQIVNDFQKGDIAEGYSVSREKKESFPLTVTSAQKNPTAFYLCASRFKRDSPQHFGDGTRLSIL.

This rearrangement joins TRBV24-1 to TRBJ2-1; D remains ambiguous. Germline V gene lookup returns CDR1 KGHDR and CDR2 SFDVKD. CDR3 length: 14 residues. V lost 7 bases and J lost 0, with 9 bases in between. CDR3 in DNA: TGTGCCACCAGAGACAAGAGCTCCTACAATGAGCAGTTCTTC. Protein sequence: CATRDKSSYNEQFF.

This chain connects TRBV5-1 to TRBJ1-6; possibly TRBD1 for D (6 bases). Germline CDR1 is SGHRS and CDR2 is YFSETQ. The CDR3 covers 15 residues. V lost 5 bases to trimming and J lost 7 bases, with 16 bases between them. For the CDR3, the DNA is TGCGCCAGCAGGAACGGGGGGGCTCGGAATTCACCCCTCCACTTT. Protein: CASRNGGARNSPLHF.

The sample holds a few counts of this clone. The chain recombines TRBV7-3 with TRBJ2-2; a possible D gene is TRBD1 (6 bases). The CDR3 consists of 15 residues. Trimming cost V 5 bases and J 4 bases, with 14 bases left between them. Germline CDR1 SGHTA, CDR2 FQGTGA. CDR3 region: CASSPPGTPTGELFF. The CDR3 DNA reads TGTGCCAGCAGCCCCCCCGGGACACCCACCGGGGAGCTGTTTTTT.

The gene calls are TRBV5-1 and TRBJ2-1, with D perhaps TRBD1 (6 bases). The CDR3 spans 15 residues. Deletions cut 4 bases from V and 0 bases from J, with 11 bases between. The germline gives CDR1 SGHRS, CDR2 YFSETQ. CDR3 bases: TGCGCCAGCAGCGCCGGGACAAACTCCTACAATGAGCAGTTCTTC. Its translation is CASSAGTNSYNEQFF.